One sample yielded the 19 T cell receptor beta chains listed below, sequenced in a study of T-cell memory formation after mild COVID-19. MiXCR was run by TCRdb on the 5' RACE reads, yielding one entry per CDR3 protein. This table has about 400,000 distinct CDR3 sequences, roughly 24% appearing once. Material for sequencing was PBMCs or a T cell subset sorted from them (not recorded which). The receptors shown here come from an adult woman who had mild COVID-19 (a few samples of this study predate the infection). Cell type and time point are not known.

For the CDR3, the DNA is TGTGCCAGCAATCGGGTCCGGGAGACCCAGTACTTC. Translated: CASNRVRETQYF. The chain couples TRBV2 to TRBJ2-5; D remains unclear. This CDR3 has 12 residues. The V gene's germline CDR1 is SNHLY and CDR2 FYNNEI. The germline V and J ends were trimmed by 7 bases and 5 bases, with 11 bases remaining between them.

The chain recombines TRBV9 with TRBJ2-2, with D possibly being TRBD2 (5 bases). The CDR3 is made up of 12 amino acids. From germline, CDR1 is SGDLS and CDR2 YYNGEE. The V and J ends lost 2 bases and 7 bases respectively, with 6 bases between them. CDR3 DNA: TGTGCCAGCAGCGTCGGGGACGGGGAGCTGTTTTTT. This encodes CASSVGDGELFF.

This clonotype was counted only a few times. The rearrangement joins TRBV24-1 to TRBJ2-5; TRBD2 matches 7 bases. Germline CDR1 and CDR2: KGHDR and SFDVKD. The CDR3 is 14 amino acids. V was clipped by 5 bases and J by 1 base; unmatched bases: 3. The CDR3 DNA reads as TGTGCCACCAGTGGGGCGGGGGTCCAAGAGACCCAGTACTTC. Translating gives CATSGAGVQETQYF.

The rearrangement joins TRBV6-6 to TRBJ1-2; D remains ambiguous. Per germline, CDR1 MNHNY and CDR2 SVGAGI (reference sequence). Trimming removed 7 bases at V and 3 bases at J, with 15 bases between. The CDR3 spans 14 residues. CDR3 protein: CASTETGFYYGYTF. The CDR3, as DNA: TGTGCCAGCACAGAAACGGGTTTTTACTATGGCTACACCTTC.

In its sample, this clonotype was seen a few times. The V call is TRBV12-3 or TRBV12-4, the J call TRBJ2-5, with TRBD2 matching 7 bases. CDR3 length: 11 residues. V shed 8 bases, J shed 7 bases, and the junction held 4 bases outside the gene matches. The CDR3 coding sequence is TGTGCCAGCGGTACGGGGGGGACCCAGTACTTC. Its protein product is CASGTGGTQYF.

This chain links TRBV21-1 with TRBJ1-1; the table gives TRBD1 as D, unverified against the DNA. TRBV21-1 is marked as a pseudogene. The CDR3 sequence is 17 residues long. CDR3 coding DNA: TGTGCCAGCGGCCTCCTCCGCCACGACAGGCAGAACACTGAAGCTTTCTTT. This sequence encodes CASGLLRHDRQNTEAFF.

The J gene is TRBJ2-5, the V gene TRBV12-3 or TRBV12-4; TRBD2 agrees at 16 bases. The CDR3 length is 16 residues. V dropped 5 bases and J dropped 5; count of bases not matched to a gene: 5. The CDR3 is CASSHWGLAGGETQYF. The CDR3 nucleotides are TGTGCCAGCAGTCACTGGGGACTAGCGGGAGGGGAGACCCAGTACTTC.

This clonotype has only a few counts. The J gene is TRBJ1-2, the V gene TRBV5-1, with 9 bases that match TRBD1. Germline lookup yields CDR1 SGHRS and CDR2 YFSETQ. Trimming removed 2 bases from V and 6 bases from J; junction bases left unmatched: 8. The CDR3 length is 15 residues. The CDR3 region is CASSFDRGELDGYTF. The CDR3, as DNA: TGCGCCAGCAGCTTTGACAGGGGGGAATTGGATGGCTACACCTTC.

This sequence joins TRBV6-2 or TRBV6-3 and TRBJ2-7, with 7 bases matching TRBD1. V lost 2 bases and J lost 5; bases outside the gene matches: 9. Germline V lookup: CDR1 MNHEY, CDR2 SVGEGT. The CDR3 totals 15 residues. CDR3 sequence: CASSYNGGTADEQYF. Here the CDR3 DNA reads TGTGCCAGCAGTTACAACGGTGGGACAGCAGACGAGCAGTACTTC.

This clonotype has a handful of counts. The chain carries TRBV20-1 and TRBJ2-7; the D gene is possibly TRBD2 (6 bases). The CDR3 has 15 residues. V was cut by 6 bases and J by 3 bases, with 21 bases left in between. CDR1 and CDR2 from the germline V gene are DFQATT and SNEGSKA (reference sequence). The CDR3 loop is CSAPESSSELYEQYF. CDR3 DNA sequence: TGCAGTGCCCCCGAGAGCTCTAGCGAGCTCTACGAGCAGTACTTC.

This clonotype was observed a handful of times. This chain joins TRBV7-9 and TRBJ2-3, with 11 bases matching TRBD2. This CDR3 has 15 residues. The V gene's germline CDR1 is SEHNR and CDR2 FQNEAQ (reference sequence). J gave up 2 bases and V 6 bases, and 4 bases lay outside the gene matches. The CDR3 protein is CASRSSGGFTDTQYF. CDR3 coding DNA: TGTGCCAGCAGGTCTAGCGGGGGGTTCACAGATACGCAGTATTTT.

The chain recombines TRBV7-9 with TRBJ2-5, with D perhaps matching TRBD1 or TRBD2 (5 bases each). Trimming took off 5 bases at V and 4 bases at J, with 23 bases between the two ends. CDR1 is SEHNR, CDR2 FQNEAQ, per germline (reference sequence). There are 17 residues in the CDR3. In DNA, the CDR3 is TGTGCCAGCAGCCTCTTCACCGGGACCCACGCGGCAGAGACCCAGTACTTC. It yields the protein CASSLFTGTHAAETQYF.

The rearrangement uses TRBV21-1 and TRBJ1-1. TRBV21-1 counts as a pseudogene. The CDR3 consists of 16 residues. The CDR3 DNA follows: TGTGCCAGCAGCAAAGAGGCAGGAGGGATGAACACTGAAGCTTTCTTT. Protein: CASSKEAGGMNTEAFF.

The gene calls are TRBV11-3 and TRBJ2-1; 12 nucleotides agree with TRBD2. Trimming removed 5 bases from V and 1 base from J; junction bases left unmatched: 6. This CDR3 is built from 17 residues. In germline, CDR1 is SGHNT, CDR2 YENEEA. The CDR3 spells CASSIRLAGESYNEQFF. CDR3 nucleotide sequence: TGTGCCAGCAGCATTCGACTAGCGGGAGAGTCCTACAATGAGCAGTTCTTC.

This clonotype was recorded many times. This chain links TRBV7-9 with TRBJ2-1; D gene uncertain. The CDR3 has 14 amino acids. Germline CDR1 is SEHNR and CDR2 is FQNEAQ (reference sequence). Trimming removed 3 bases from V and 0 bases from J, with 6 bases in between. Here the CDR3 reads CASSFQSSYNEQFF. The DNA of the CDR3 is TGTGCCAGCAGCTTTCAGAGCTCCTACAATGAGCAGTTCTTC.

The sample holds many counts of this clonotype. The genes are TRBV5-1 and TRBJ2-1; no firm D call. V lost 0 bases and J 6 bases, leaving 4 bases between the germline ends. The CDR3 is made up of 12 amino acids. Germline lookup yields CDR1 SGHRS and CDR2 YFSETQ. CDR3 bases: TGCGCCAGCAGCTTGGACCCCAATGAGCAGTTCTTC. Translating it yields CASSLDPNEQFF.

This clonotype turned up a few times. The gene calls are TRBV11-2 and TRBJ2-6, with a weak D call TRBD1 (5 bases). Trimming shortened V by 1 base and J by 2 bases, and 9 bases separated the two germline ends. The germline gives CDR1 SGHAT, CDR2 FQNNGV. The CDR3 has 16 residues. CDR3 amino acids: CASSLGFRAGANVLTF. The CDR3 nucleotides are TGTGCCAGCAGCTTAGGTTTCAGGGCTGGGGCCAACGTCCTGACTTTC.

The chain carries TRBV4-2 and TRBJ2-7, with D uncertain. The CDR3 extends over 12 amino acids. Trimming pared 1 base from V and 5 bases from J, leaving 6 bases between. CDR1 LGHNA and CDR2 YNFKEQ come from the germline V gene. Here the CDR3 DNA reads TGTGCCAGCAGCCAAGGTGAGGACGAGCAGTACTTC. Translation: CASSQGEDEQYF.

This clonotype is a singleton in its sample. V gene TRBV5-1 combines with J gene TRBJ1-1, with D hard to call. This CDR3 comprises 15 residues. The V and J ends lost 4 bases and 1 base respectively, with 14 bases between them. The germline V gene encodes CDR1 SGHRS and CDR2 YFSETQ. The CDR3 is CASSPIRGSNTEAFF. The CDR3 DNA follows: TGCGCCAGCAGCCCGATCCGGGGTTCGAACACTGAAGCTTTCTTT. The full variable domain, its missing parts supplied by reference TRBV5-1 and TRBJ1-1, is KAGVTQTPRYLIKTRGQQVTLSCSPISGHRSVSWYQQTPGQGLQFLFEYFSETQRNKGNFPGRFSGRQFSNSRSEMNVSTLELGDSALYLCASSPIRGSNTEAFFGQGTRLTVV.